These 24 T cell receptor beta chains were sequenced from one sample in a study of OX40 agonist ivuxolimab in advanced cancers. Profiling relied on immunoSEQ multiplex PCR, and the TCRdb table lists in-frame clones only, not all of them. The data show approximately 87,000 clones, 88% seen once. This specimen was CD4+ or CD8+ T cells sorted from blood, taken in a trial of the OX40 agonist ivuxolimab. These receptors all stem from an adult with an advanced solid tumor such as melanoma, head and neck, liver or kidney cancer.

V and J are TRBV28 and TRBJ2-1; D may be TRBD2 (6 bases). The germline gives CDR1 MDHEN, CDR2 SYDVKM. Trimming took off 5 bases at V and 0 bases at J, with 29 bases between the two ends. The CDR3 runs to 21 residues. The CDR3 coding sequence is TGTGCCAGCAGTCACAGTCGGGAGCTAGCGACAGCTTCGAGCTCCTACAATGAGCAGTTCTTC. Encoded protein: CASSHSRELATASSSYNEQFF.

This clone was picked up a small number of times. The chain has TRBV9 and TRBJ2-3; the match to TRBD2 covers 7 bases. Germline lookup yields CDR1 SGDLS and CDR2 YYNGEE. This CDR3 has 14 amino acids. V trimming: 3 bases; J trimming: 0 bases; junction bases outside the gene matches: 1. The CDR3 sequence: CASSATSSTDTQYF. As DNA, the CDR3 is TGTGCCAGCAGCGCGACTAGCAGCACAGATACGCAGTATTTT.

The CDR3, as DNA: TGCACCAGGACAGGGCCAAACTATGGCTACACCTTC. Amino acids: CTRTGPNYGYTF. The rearrangement joins TRBV1 to TRBJ1-2; the D call TRBD1 from the table was never checked on the DNA. TRBV1 is a known pseudogene. The CDR3 spans 12 residues.

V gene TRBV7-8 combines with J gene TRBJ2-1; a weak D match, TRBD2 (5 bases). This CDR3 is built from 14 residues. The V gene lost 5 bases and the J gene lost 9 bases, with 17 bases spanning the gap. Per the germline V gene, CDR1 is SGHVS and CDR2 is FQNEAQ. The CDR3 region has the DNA TGTGCCAGCAGCCCAGCAGGAGGTAGTACTGAGCAGTTCTTC. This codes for CASSPAGGSTEQFF.

CDR3 loop: CASGLSSSPANTGELFF. The CDR3 DNA sequence: TGTGCTAGTGGTTTGTCCTCTTCCCCCGCGAACACCGGGGAGCTGTTTTTT. This sequence joins TRBV12-5 and TRBJ2-2; no reliable D call. In germline, CDR1 is LGHNT, CDR2 FRNRAP. V lost 2 bases to trimming and J lost 0 bases, with 13 bases between them. CDR3 length equals 17 residues.

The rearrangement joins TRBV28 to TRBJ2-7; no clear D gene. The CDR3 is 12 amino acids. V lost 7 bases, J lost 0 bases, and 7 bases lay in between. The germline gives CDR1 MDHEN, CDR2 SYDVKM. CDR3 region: CASTDNSYEQYF. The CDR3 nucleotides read TGTGCCAGCACTGACAACTCCTACGAGCAGTACTTC. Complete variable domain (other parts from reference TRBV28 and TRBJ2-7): DVKVTQSSRYLVKRTGEKVFLECVQDMDHENMFWYRQDPGLGLRLIYFSYDVKMKEKGDIPEGYSVSREKKERFSLILESASTNQTSMYLCASTDNSYEQYFGPGTRLTVT.

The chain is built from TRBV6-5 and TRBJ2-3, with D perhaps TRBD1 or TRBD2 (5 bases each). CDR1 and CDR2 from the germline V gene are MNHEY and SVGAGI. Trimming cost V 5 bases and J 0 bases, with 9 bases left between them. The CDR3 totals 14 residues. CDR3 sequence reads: CASSRDQSTDTQYF. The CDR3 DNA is TGTGCCAGCAGTAGGGACCAGAGCACAGATACGCAGTATTTT.

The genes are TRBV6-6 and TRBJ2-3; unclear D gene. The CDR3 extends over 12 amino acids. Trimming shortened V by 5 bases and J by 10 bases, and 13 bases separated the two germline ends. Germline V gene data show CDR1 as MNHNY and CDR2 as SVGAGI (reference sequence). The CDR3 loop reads CASSAQTQSQYF. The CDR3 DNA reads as TGTGCCAGCAGTGCCCAGACCCAATCGCAGTATTTT.

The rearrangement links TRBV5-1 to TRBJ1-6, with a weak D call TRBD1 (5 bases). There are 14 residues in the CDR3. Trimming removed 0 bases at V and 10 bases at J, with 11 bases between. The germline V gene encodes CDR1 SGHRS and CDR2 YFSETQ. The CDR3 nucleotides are TGCGCCAGCAGCTTGGATAGGGGATACTCACCCCTCCACTTT. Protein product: CASSLDRGYSPLHF.

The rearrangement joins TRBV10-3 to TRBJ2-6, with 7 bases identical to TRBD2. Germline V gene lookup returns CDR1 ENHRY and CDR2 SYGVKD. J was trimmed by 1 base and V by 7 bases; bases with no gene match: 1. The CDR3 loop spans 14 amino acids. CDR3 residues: CAIMGGSGANVLTF. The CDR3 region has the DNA TGTGCCATCATGGGAGGGTCTGGGGCCAACGTCCTGACTTTC.

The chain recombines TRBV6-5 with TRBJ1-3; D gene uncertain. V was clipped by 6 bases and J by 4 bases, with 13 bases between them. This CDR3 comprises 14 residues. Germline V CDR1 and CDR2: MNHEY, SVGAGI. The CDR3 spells CASRFSFTGNTIYF. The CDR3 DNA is TGTGCCAGCAGATTCAGCTTTACAGGAAACACCATATATTTT.

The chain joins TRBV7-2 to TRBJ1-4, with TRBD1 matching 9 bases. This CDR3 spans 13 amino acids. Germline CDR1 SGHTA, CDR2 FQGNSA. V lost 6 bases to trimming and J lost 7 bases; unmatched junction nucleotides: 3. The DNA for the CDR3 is TGTGCCAGCAGGGGACAGGGTGGTGAAAAACTGTTTTTT. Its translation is CASRGQGGEKLFF.

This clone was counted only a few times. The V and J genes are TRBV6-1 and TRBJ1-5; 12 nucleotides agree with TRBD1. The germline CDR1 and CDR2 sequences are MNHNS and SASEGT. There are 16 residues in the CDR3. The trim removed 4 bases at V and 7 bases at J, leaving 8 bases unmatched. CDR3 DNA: TGTGCCAGCAGTGCCGTCGGGACAGGGGGCCGCCAGCCCCAGCATTTT. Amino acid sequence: CASSAVGTGGRQPQHF.

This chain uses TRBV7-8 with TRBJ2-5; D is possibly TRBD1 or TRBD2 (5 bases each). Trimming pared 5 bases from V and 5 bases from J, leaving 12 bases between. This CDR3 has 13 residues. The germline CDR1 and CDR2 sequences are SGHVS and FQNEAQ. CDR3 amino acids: CASSTGPRETQYF. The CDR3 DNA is TGTGCCAGCAGCACGGGACCTCGGGAGACCCAGTACTTC.

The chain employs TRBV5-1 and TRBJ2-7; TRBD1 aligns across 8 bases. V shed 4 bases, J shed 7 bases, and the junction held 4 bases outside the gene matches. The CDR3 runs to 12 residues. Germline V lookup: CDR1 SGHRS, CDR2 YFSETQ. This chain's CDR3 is CASSQQGEEQYF. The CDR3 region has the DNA TGCGCCAGCAGCCAACAGGGGGAGGAGCAGTACTTC.

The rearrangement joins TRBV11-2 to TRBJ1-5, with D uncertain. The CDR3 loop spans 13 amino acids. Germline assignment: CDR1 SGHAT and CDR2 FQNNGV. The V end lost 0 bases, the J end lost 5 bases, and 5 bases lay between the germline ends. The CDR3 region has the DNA TGTGCCAGCAGCTTAGAACCCCATCAGCCCCAGCATTTT. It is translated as CASSLEPHQPQHF.

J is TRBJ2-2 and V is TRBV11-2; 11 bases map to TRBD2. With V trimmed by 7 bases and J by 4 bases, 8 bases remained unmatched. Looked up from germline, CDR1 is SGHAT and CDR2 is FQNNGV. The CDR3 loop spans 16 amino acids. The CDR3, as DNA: TGTGCCAGCACCAAAATTGGACTAGCGGGCACCGGGGAGCTGTTTTTT. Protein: CASTKIGLAGTGELFF. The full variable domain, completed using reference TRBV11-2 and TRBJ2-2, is EAGVAQSPRYKIIEKRQSVAFWCNPISGHATLYWYQQILGQGPKLLIQFQNNGVVDDSQLPKDRFSAERLKGVDSTLKIQPAKLEDSAVYLCASTKIGLAGTGELFFGEGSRLTVL.

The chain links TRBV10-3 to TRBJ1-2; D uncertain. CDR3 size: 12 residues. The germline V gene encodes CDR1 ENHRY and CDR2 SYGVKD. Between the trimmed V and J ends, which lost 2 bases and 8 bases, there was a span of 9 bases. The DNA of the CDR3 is TGTGCCATCAGTGAGGCCTCGAGAGGCTACACCTTC. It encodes CAISEASRGYTF.

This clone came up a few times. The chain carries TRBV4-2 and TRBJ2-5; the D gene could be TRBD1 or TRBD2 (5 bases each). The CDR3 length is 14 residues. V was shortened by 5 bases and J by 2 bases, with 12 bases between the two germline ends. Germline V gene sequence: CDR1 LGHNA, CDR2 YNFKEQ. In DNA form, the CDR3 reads TGTGCCAGCAGCTTCCGGGACGGACAAGAGACCCAGTACTTC. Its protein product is CASSFRDGQETQYF.

CDR3: CASSEGSGGSYEQYF. Here the CDR3 DNA reads TGCGCCAGCAGTGAGGGGAGCGGGGGGTCCTACGAGCAGTACTTC. The rearrangement links TRBV10-1 to TRBJ2-7; 9 nucleotides align to TRBD2. J lost 1 base, V lost 2 bases, and 3 bases had no gene match. The length of the CDR3 is 15 residues. Germline CDR1 WNHNN, CDR2 SYGVQD (reference sequence).

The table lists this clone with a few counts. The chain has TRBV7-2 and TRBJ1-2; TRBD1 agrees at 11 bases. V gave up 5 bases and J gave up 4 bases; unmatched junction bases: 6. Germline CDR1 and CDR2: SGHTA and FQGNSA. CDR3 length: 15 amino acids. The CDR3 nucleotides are TGTGCCAGCAGCGCCAGGACAGGGGGCCGCTATGGCTACACCTTC. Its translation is CASSARTGGRYGYTF. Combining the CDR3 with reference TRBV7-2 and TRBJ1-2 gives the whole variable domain GAGVSQSPSNKVTEKGKDVELRCDPISGHTALYWYRQSLGQGLEFLIYFQGNSAPDKSGLPSDRFSAERTGGSVSTLTIQRTQQEDSAVYLCASSARTGGRYGYTFGSGTRLTVV.

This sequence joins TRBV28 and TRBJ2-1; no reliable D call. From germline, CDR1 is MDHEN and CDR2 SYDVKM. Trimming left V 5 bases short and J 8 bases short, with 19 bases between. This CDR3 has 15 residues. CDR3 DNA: TGTGCCAGCAGTCCCCGGAGTCACTACAGCTATGAGCAGTTCTTC. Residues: CASSPRSHYSYEQFF.

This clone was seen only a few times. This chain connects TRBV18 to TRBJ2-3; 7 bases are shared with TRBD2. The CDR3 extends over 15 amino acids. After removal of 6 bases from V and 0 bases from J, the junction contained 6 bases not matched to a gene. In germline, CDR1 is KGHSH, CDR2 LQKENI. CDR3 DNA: TGTGCCAGCTCGCCTAGCGGAGAAAGCACAGATACGCAGTATTTT. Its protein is CASSPSGESTDTQYF. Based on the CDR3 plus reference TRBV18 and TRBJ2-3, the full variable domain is NAGVMQNPRHLVRRRGQEARLRCSPMKGHSHVYWYRQLPEEGLKFMVYLQKENIIDESGMPKERFSAEFPKEGPSILRIQQVVRGDSAAYFCASSPSGESTDTQYFGPGTRLTVL.

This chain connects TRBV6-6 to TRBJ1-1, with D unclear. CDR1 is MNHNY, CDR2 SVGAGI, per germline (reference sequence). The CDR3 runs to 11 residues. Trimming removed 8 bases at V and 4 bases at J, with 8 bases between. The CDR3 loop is CASGSSTEAFF. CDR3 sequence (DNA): TGTGCCAGCGGTTCGAGCACTGAAGCTTTCTTT.